This T cell receptor (beta chain) is drawn from a study of CD8 T cells in Susac syndrome. The study, taken as a whole, reports: The study conceded that its TCR sequencing and HLA analysis involved relatively few individuals.

After extraction with the RNeasy kit, 0.5 to 1 ug of the RNA was reverse transcribed using random hexamers. Amplification of TCR beta CDR3 by immunoSEQ multiplex PCR spanned 54 Vbeta and 13 Jbeta. TCRdb ran MiXCR on the immunoSEQ multiplex PCR reads and lists one entry per CDR3 protein. The table has 90,000 to 150,000 distinct CDR3 sequences, about nine tenths seen once. This CDR3 comprises 12 residues. Between the trimmed V and J ends, which lost 8 bases and 5 bases, there was a span of 11 bases. The germline gives CDR1 MNHNS, CDR2 SASEGT. High-throughput TCR beta sequencing covered peripheral CD8+ and CD4+ T cells. Bulk CD8+ and CD4+ cells came from magnetic negative isolation; CD8+ TEMRA by FACS. As concerns this clonotype: The antigen is undetermined.

This receptor was obtained from a human donor in good health. Sequenced: CD8+ T cells from PBMCs. The J gene is TRBJ2-3, the V gene TRBV6-1; no firm D call. The CDR3: CASGIAVDTQYF. The CDR3 nucleotides are TGTGCCAGCGGGATAGCCGTAGATACGCAGTATTTT.